Listed below are T cell receptor beta chains from one sample, sequenced in a study of shared clonotypes between healthy human individuals. Measured with immunoSEQ multiplex PCR; TCRdb has only the in-frame clones, and not every one. The sample contains 1.5 million to 2.5 million clones, over 85% of which appear only once. The sample comprised naive CD8+ T cells sorted from blood. The source is a man younger than 35 in good health. CDR3s include the opening cysteine and the closing phenylalanine or tryptophan. D genes are given only for firm matches. Size is omitted from some rows. Given values are once, few, many or a class for expanded clones.

D: NA
size: NA
J: TRBJ2-7
V: TRBV6-8
DNA: TGTGCCAGCACCAAATTAAGTAACGAGCAGTACTTC
CDR3: CASTKLSNEQYF

D: NA
size: once
J: TRBJ2-7
V: TRBV6-5
DNA: TGTGCCAGCAGACCCTATAGCGGCGACTCCTACGAGCAGTACTTC
CDR3: CASRPYSGDSYEQYF

D: NA
size: NA
J: TRBJ2-7
V: TRBV9
DNA: TGTGCCAGCAGCGTAGCGCCGGTGGTCGGGGCCTACGAGCAGTACTTC
CDR3: CASSVAPVVGAYEQYF

D: NA
size: NA
J: TRBJ2-1
V: TRBV7-2
DNA: TGTGCCAGCAGCTTAGCTCAGGGGACCTACAATGAGCAGTTCTTC
CDR3: CASSLAQGTYNEQFF

D: NA
size: NA
J: TRBJ2-7
V: TRBV30
DNA: TGTGCCTGGAGTGTCCAGGACTTAGTTCGTGGATACGAGCAGTACTTC
CDR3: CAWSVQDLVRGYEQYF

D: NA
size: NA
J: TRBJ2-7
V: TRBV7-9
DNA: TGTGCCAGCAGCTTAGCGCACGGACAAGACGAGCAGTACTTC
CDR3: CASSLAHGQDEQYF

D: NA
size: NA
J: TRBJ2-5
V: TRBV6-5
DNA: TGTGCCAGCAGTTACCACCCGGCCACGATACAAGAGACCCAGTACTTC
CDR3: CASSYHPATIQETQYF

D: TRBD1
size: NA
J: TRBJ2-1
V: TRBV30
DNA: TGTGCCTGGAGTATAGGGACAGGCGTTATGGGGCAGTTCTTC
CDR3: CAWSIGTGVMGQFF

D: NA
size: few
J: TRBJ2-7
V: TRBV27
DNA: TGTGCCAGCAGTTTAAGAGGGAGTATGTACGAGCAGTACTTC
CDR3: CASSLRGSMYEQYF

D: TRBD2
size: once
J: TRBJ2-7
V: TRBV4-3
DNA: TGCGCCAGCAGCCAAGTGTGGGGGGGGACCTACGAGCAGTACTTC
CDR3: CASSQVWGGTYEQYF

D: NA
size: NA
J: TRBJ2-7
V: TRBV19
DNA: TGTGCCAGTATGGGGCCGGACAGCTACGAGCAGTACTTC
CDR3: CASMGPDSYEQYF

D: NA
size: NA
J: TRBJ2-7
V: TRBV7-6
DNA: TGTGCCAGCAGCCAGTTGGTCCTTTTTGACGAGCAGTACTTC
CDR3: CASSQLVLFDEQYF

D: TRBD1
size: NA
J: TRBJ1-4
V: TRBV19
DNA: TGTGCCAGTAGAACCTTTCTGACAGGGAATGAAGAACACAGTCCTAATGAAAAACTGTTTTTT
CDR3: CASRTFLTGNEEHSPNEKLFF

D: NA
size: NA
J: TRBJ1-6
V: TRBV19
DNA: TGTGCCAGTAGTATATTGGGTGCAGGTTCACCCCTCCACTTT
CDR3: CASSILGAGSPLHF

D: NA
size: NA
J: TRBJ1-1
V: TRBV19
DNA: TGTGCCAGTAGTATAATTGGTGGGACTGAAGCTTTCTTT
CDR3: CASSIIGGTEAFF

D: TRBD2
size: NA
J: TRBJ2-3
V: TRBV4-1
DNA: TGCGCCAGCAGTCCGAGCGGGAGCGGGACAGATACGCAGTATTTT
CDR3: CASSPSGSGTDTQYF

D: NA
size: NA
J: TRBJ2-7
V: TRBV2
DNA: TGTGCCAGCAGTGATGTACAGGGCCTTTACGAGCAGTACTTC
CDR3: CASSDVQGLYEQYF

D: NA
size: NA
J: TRBJ2-3
V: TRBV4-1
DNA: TGCGCCAGCAGCCAAGAGGTCAGAGATACGCAGTATTTT
CDR3: CASSQEVRDTQYF

D: TRBD2
size: NA
J: TRBJ2-3
V: TRBV7-9
DNA: TGTGCCAGCAGCTCCCCGGGGGGGGAGTCCACAGATACGCAGTATTTT
CDR3: CASSSPGGESTDTQYF

D: NA
size: NA
J: TRBJ2-2
V: TRBV4-1
DNA: TGCGCCAGCAGCCAAGCGGGGGCGCGTAACGGGGAGCTGTTTTTT
CDR3: CASSQAGARNGELFF

D: TRBD1
size: NA
J: TRBJ1-2
V: TRBV2
DNA: TGTGCCAGCAGGTGGACAGGGGGCAGGGAGAGCTATGGCTACACCTTC
CDR3: CASRWTGGRESYGYTF

D: NA
size: NA
J: TRBJ2-2
V: TRBV7-9
DNA: TGTGCCAGCAGCCCGGGTCCGAACACCGGGGAGCTGTTTTTT
CDR3: CASSPGPNTGELFF

D: NA
size: NA
J: TRBJ2-3
V: TRBV9
DNA: TGTGCCAGCAGCGTAGCTACGGGGTTTGGACCGAAGGTAGCACTAGGAGATACGCAGTATTTT
CDR3: CASSVATGFGPKVALGDTQYF

D: NA
size: NA
J: TRBJ2-3
V: TRBV4-2
DNA: TGTGCCAGCAGACCTAGCGACACAGATACGCAGTATTTT
CDR3: CASRPSDTDTQYF

D: NA
size: NA
J: TRBJ2-7
V: TRBV18
DNA: TGTGCCAGCTCCCCCAATCCCGGGACGGATAGCTCCTACGAGCAGTGCTTC
CDR3: CASSPNPGTDSSYEQCF

D: NA
size: NA
J: TRBJ2-1
V: TRBV10-1
DNA: TGCGCCAGCAGTGAGTCCCTAGACAGCCTATACAATGAGCAGTTCTTC
CDR3: CASSESLDSLYNEQFF

D: NA
size: NA
J: TRBJ2-7
V: TRBV29-1
DNA: TGCAGCGTTGAGGTGCAGGGAACCTACGAGCAGTACTTC
CDR3: CSVEVQGTYEQYF

D: NA
size: NA
J: TRBJ1-1
V: TRBV7-9
DNA: TGTGCCAGCAGCTTCTTTATAGGGGAGAACACTGAAGCTTTCTTT
CDR3: CASSFFIGENTEAFF

D: TRBD2
size: NA
J: TRBJ2-5
V: TRBV29-1
DNA: TGCAGCGTTCTAAACGGACTAGCAGGTCCGGAGACCCAGTACTTC
CDR3: CSVLNGLAGPETQYF

D: NA
size: NA
J: TRBJ1-2
V: TRBV25-1
DNA: TGTGCCAGCAGGTCCGCCGGTGGCTACACCTTC
CDR3: CASRSAGGYTF

D: TRBD1
size: NA
J: TRBJ2-7
V: TRBV5-1
DNA: TGCGCCAGCAGCTCCGACAGGGGCTACGAGCAGTACTTC
CDR3: CASSSDRGYEQYF

D: TRBD2
size: NA
J: TRBJ2-7
V: TRBV5-1
DNA: TGCGCCAGCAGCTTGGTCGGTCGAGGCGGGAGAGATTACGAGCAGTACTTC
CDR3: CASSLVGRGGRDYEQYF

D: NA
size: NA
J: TRBJ1-1
V: TRBV27
DNA: TGTGCCAGCAGTCCCCACTGGGGGGGGAACACTGAAGCTTTCTTT
CDR3: CASSPHWGGNTEAFF

D: NA
size: NA
J: TRBJ1-1
V: TRBV7-7
DNA: TGTGCTAGCAGCGAAAGTCTGGGCACTGAAGCTTTCTTT
CDR3: CASSESLGTEAFF

D: TRBD2
size: NA
J: TRBJ2-7
V: TRBV6-1
DNA: TGTGCCAGCAGTGCGGGGCTAGCGGGAGTTTACGAGCAGTACTTC
CDR3: CASSAGLAGVYEQYF

D: TRBD2
size: NA
J: TRBJ2-1
V: TRBV19
DNA: TGTGCCAGTAGCCCCCGGGGACTAGTATCCAATGAGCAGTTCTTC
CDR3: CASSPRGLVSNEQFF

D: NA
size: once
J: TRBJ2-5
V: TRBV6-6
DNA: TGTGCCAGCAGTTACAATTTGCGGGGGCGCGAAGAGACCCAGTACTTC
CDR3: CASSYNLRGREETQYF

D: TRBD1
size: NA
J: TRBJ1-2
V: TRBV30
DNA: TGTGCCTGGAGTTATGAGGACAGGGGAAACTATGGCTACACCTTC
CDR3: CAWSYEDRGNYGYTF

D: TRBD2
size: NA
J: TRBJ2-1
V: TRBV14
DNA: TGTGCCAGCAGCCAAGAGCACAGGGGGACTAGCGGGGAGAGTGGGGATGAGCAGTTCTTC
CDR3: CASSQEHRGTSGESGDEQFF

D: NA
size: once
J: TRBJ1-1
V: TRBV7-9
DNA: TGTGCCAGCAGCATCAACACTGAAGCTTTCTTT
CDR3: CASSINTEAFF

D: NA
size: NA
J: TRBJ2-3
V: TRBV9
DNA: TGTGCCAGCAGCGTAGAATCCTACGGAGATACGCAGTATTTT
CDR3: CASSVESYGDTQYF

D: NA
size: NA
J: TRBJ2-3
V: TRBV10-1
DNA: TGCGCCAGCAGTGAGTCGAATTGGCCGGGGTTGGATACGCAGTATTTT
CDR3: CASSESNWPGLDTQYF

D: NA
size: NA
J: TRBJ2-7
V: TRBV27
DNA: TGTGCCAGCAGTTTATTCGGTGGATCCTACGAGCAGTACTTC
CDR3: CASSLFGGSYEQYF

D: TRBD1
size: NA
J: TRBJ2-7
V: TRBV5-5
DNA: TGTGCCAGCAGCTTGTGGGACAGCACCTACGAGCAGTACTTC
CDR3: CASSLWDSTYEQYF

D: NA
size: NA
J: TRBJ2-7
V: TRBV7-9
DNA: TGTGCCAGCAGCCCCCACGGGGCGGGATCCTACGAGCAGTACTTC
CDR3: CASSPHGAGSYEQYF

D: NA
size: NA
J: TRBJ1-1
V: TRBV5-6
DNA: TGTGCCAGCAGCTCGGACGGGGAGGCGAACACTGAAGCTTTCTTT
CDR3: CASSSDGEANTEAFF

D: NA
size: NA
J: TRBJ2-2
V: TRBV7-3
DNA: TGTGCCAGCAGCCTCACCAGCTGGGGTCGTGGGACCGGGGAGCTGTTTTTT
CDR3: CASSLTSWGRGTGELFF

D: NA
size: few
J: TRBJ2-4
V: TRBV18
DNA: TGTGCCAGCTCACCGGAGACAGGGAGGAACATTCAGTACTTC
CDR3: CASSPETGRNIQYF

D: NA
size: NA
J: TRBJ2-5
V: TRBV30
DNA: TGTGCCTGGAGTGTACTTTCGAGTCACGAGACCCAGTACTTC
CDR3: CAWSVLSSHETQYF

D: NA
size: NA
J: TRBJ2-1
V: TRBV7-2
DNA: TGTGCCAGCAGCTTAGCGATGGGATGGGACGAGCAGTTCTTC
CDR3: CASSLAMGWDEQFF

D: NA
size: NA
J: TRBJ1-2
V: TRBV11-2
DNA: TGTGCCAGCAGCCCGGCCCGGGACCTCGGCTATGGCTACACCTTC
CDR3: CASSPARDLGYGYTF

D: TRBD1
size: NA
J: TRBJ2-7
V: TRBV4-2
DNA: TGTGCCAGCAGCCAAGAAGAACAGGGGGGTTACGAGCAGTACTTC
CDR3: CASSQEEQGGYEQYF

D: NA
size: few
J: TRBJ1-1
V: TRBV27
DNA: TGTGCCAGCAGTCCGTGGGACGCTGATGAAGCTTTCTTT
CDR3: CASSPWDADEAFF

D: TRBD1
size: NA
J: TRBJ2-7
V: TRBV5-6
DNA: TGTGCCAGCAGCTTCGTCCCGGGACAGGAGTCCTACGAGCAGTACTTC
CDR3: CASSFVPGQESYEQYF

D: NA
size: NA
J: TRBJ2-2
V: TRBV29-1
DNA: TGCAGCGTCCCCAGGGGCGCCGGGGAGCTGTTTTTT
CDR3: CSVPRGAGELFF